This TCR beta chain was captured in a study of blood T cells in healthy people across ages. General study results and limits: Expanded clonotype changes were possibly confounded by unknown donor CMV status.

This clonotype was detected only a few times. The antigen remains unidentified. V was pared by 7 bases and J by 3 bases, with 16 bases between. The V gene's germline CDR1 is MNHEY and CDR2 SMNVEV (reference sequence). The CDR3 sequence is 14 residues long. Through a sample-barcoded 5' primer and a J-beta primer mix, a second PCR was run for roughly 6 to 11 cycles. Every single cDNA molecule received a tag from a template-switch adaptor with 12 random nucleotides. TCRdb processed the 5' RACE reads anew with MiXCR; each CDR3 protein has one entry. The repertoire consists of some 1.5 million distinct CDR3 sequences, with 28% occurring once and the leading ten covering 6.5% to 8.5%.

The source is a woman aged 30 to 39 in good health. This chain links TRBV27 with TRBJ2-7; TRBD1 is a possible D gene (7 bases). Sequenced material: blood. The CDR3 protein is CASTSHRGGYEQYF. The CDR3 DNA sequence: TGTGCCAGCACCTCGCACAGGGGAGGCTACGAGCAGTACTTC.